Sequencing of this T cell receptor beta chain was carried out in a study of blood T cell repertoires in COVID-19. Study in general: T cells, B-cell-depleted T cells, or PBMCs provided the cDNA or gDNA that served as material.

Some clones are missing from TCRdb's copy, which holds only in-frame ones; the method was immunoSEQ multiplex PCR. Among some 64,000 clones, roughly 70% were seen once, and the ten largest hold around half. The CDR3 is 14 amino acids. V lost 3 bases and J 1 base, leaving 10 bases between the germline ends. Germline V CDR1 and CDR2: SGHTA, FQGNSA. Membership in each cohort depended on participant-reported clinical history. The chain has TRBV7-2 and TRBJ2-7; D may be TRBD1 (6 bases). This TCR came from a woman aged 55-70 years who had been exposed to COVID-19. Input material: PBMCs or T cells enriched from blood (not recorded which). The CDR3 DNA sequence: TGTGCCAGCAGCTTGACAGGATTTTCCTACGAGCAGTACTTC. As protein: CASSLTGFSYEQYF.